Described below is a single T cell receptor (beta chain) sequence and its context. This specimen belongs to a study of blood T cell repertoires in COVID-19. On the study more broadly: T cells, B-cell-depleted T cells, or PBMCs provided the cDNA or gDNA that served as material.

The assay was immunoSEQ multiplex PCR, and TCRdb's table has in-frame clones only and misses some. The repertoire has about 380,000 clones, about 89% of them found once; the top ten carry approximately 1.2%. This CDR3 has 15 amino acids. Germline V gene sequence: CDR1 MNHEY, CDR2 SMNVEV (reference sequence). The V end was cut by 5 bases, the J end by 6 bases, with 17 bases between. The sequence derives from a man aged 25 to 40 who had recovered from COVID-19. This chain links TRBV27 with TRBJ1-5, with D maybe TRBD1 (5 bases). Sequencing input: PBMCs or T cells enriched from blood (not recorded which). CDR3 in DNA: TGTGCCAGCAGTCCATCGTGGGGGGTCGGTCAGCCCCAGCATTTT. It codes for CASSPSWGVGQPQHF.